Shown below are 10 T cell receptor beta chains from a single sample sequenced in a study of radiation and T cells in renal cell carcinoma. Time point denoted: blood 4 weeks post-SBRT, at nephrectomy. As for treatment: 15 Gy SBRT to primary tumor, nephrectomy 4 weeks later. Clones were sequenced by immunoSEQ multiplex PCR, and TCRdb holds only the in-frame ones, with some missing. This table holds around 100,000 clones, approximately 80% found once. Specimen: blood, collected from a patient whose treatment included radiotherapy and nephrectomy. The receptor source for this set is a man between 60 and 70 years old with renal cell carcinoma.

The chain joins TRBV18 to TRBJ2-7, with 7 bases matching TRBD2. The germline V gene encodes CDR1 KGHSH and CDR2 LQKENI. The length of the CDR3 is 16 residues. Trimming took 3 bases from V and 5 from J; bases not matched to a gene: 13. The CDR3 here is CASSPVGAGVLDEQYF. As DNA, the CDR3 is TGTGCCAGCTCACCGGTCGGCGCGGGAGTATTGGACGAGCAGTACTTC.

The chain employs TRBV19 and TRBJ1-5, with a possible D match to TRBD1 (5 bases). CDR1 and CDR2 (germline): LNHDA, SQIVND (reference sequence). V was trimmed by 6 bases and J by 7 bases, leaving 19 bases between them. The CDR3 has 15 residues. In DNA, the CDR3 is TGTGCCAGTAGGGACCCGGGGAGGGGAAAGCAGCCCCAGCATTTT. Encoded protein: CASRDPGRGKQPQHF.

The chain is built from TRBV6-1 and TRBJ1-5; TRBD1 is a possible D gene (6 bases). The germline V gene encodes CDR1 MNHNS and CDR2 SASEGT. The V end lost 7 bases, the J end lost 3 bases, and 16 bases lay between the germline ends. The CDR3 totals 15 residues. CDR3 bases: TGTGCCAGCAATGGGGGCGACAGTGACAATCAGCCCCAGCATTTT. Encoded protein: CASNGGDSDNQPQHF.

J is TRBJ1-5 and V is TRBV27; unclear D gene. The germline V gene has CDR1 MNHEY and CDR2 SMNVEV (reference sequence). The CDR3 is 15 amino acids. V was clipped by 3 bases and J by 2 bases, with 11 bases between them. This CDR3 is CASSFRGYGNQPQHF. For the CDR3, the DNA is TGTGCCAGCAGTTTCAGAGGGTACGGCAATCAGCCCCAGCATTTT.

The chain carries TRBV2 and TRBJ1-2; D is ambiguous. The V gene's germline CDR1 is SNHLY and CDR2 FYNNEI. The CDR3 totals 14 residues. Trimming pared 7 bases from V and 3 bases from J, leaving 15 bases between. CDR3 nucleotides: TGTGCCAGCAATAAGGATTCCGTGGACTATGGCTACACCTTC. Residues: CASNKDSVDYGYTF.

For this clone: The same CDR3 arises from other DNA sequences in this sample as well. The rearrangement links TRBV4-1 to TRBJ2-2; 11 bases line up with TRBD2. Looked up from germline, CDR1 is MGHRA and CDR2 is YSYEKL. V shed 1 base and J 2 bases; nucleotides not matched to a gene: 9. The CDR3 consists of 19 residues. DNA of the CDR3: TGCGCCAGCAGCCAAGTCGGAGCCGGGACTAGCGGCAACACCGGGGAGCTGTTTTTT. As protein: CASSQVGAGTSGNTGELFF.

In nucleotides, the CDR3 is TGTGCCATCAGTGAGTCTAGGACAGGGGGCGATTATGGCTACACCTTC. Residues: CAISESRTGGDYGYTF. The chain joins TRBV10-3 to TRBJ1-2, with 11 positions matching TRBD1. Germline values: CDR1 ENHRY, CDR2 SYGVKD. The CDR3 runs to 16 residues. The trim removed 0 bases at V and 5 bases at J, leaving 5 bases unmatched.

In this sample, this clone turned up a few times. In nucleotides, the CDR3 is TGTGCCAGCAGCTTAGGTGGCAGGGAAGAGACCCAGTACTTC. Its protein is CASSLGGREETQYF. This sequence joins TRBV7-2 and TRBJ2-5, with D maybe TRBD1 (5 bases). Germline loops: CDR1 SGHTA, CDR2 FQGNSA. The CDR3 contains 14 residues. V was pared by 1 base and J by 3 bases, with 9 bases between.

CDR3 sequence: CASRPTSGSSYEQYF. CDR3 nucleotide sequence: TGTGCCAGCAGGCCGACTAGCGGGAGCTCCTACGAGCAGTACTTC. The chain joins TRBV6-5 to TRBJ2-7; 12 positions agree with TRBD2. The CDR3 totals 15 residues. V was pared by 6 bases and J by 0 bases, with 3 bases of the junction left unmatched. Germline CDR1 MNHEY, CDR2 SVGAGI.

The rearrangement uses TRBV25-1 and TRBJ2-7; D is possibly TRBD2 (6 bases). In germline, CDR1 is MGHDK, CDR2 SYGVNS. Between the trimmed V and J ends, which lost 1 base and 5 bases, there was a span of 6 bases. This CDR3 is built from 12 residues. This CDR3 reads CASSEWEDEQYF. In nucleotides, the CDR3 is TGTGCCAGCAGTGAATGGGAGGACGAGCAGTACTTC.